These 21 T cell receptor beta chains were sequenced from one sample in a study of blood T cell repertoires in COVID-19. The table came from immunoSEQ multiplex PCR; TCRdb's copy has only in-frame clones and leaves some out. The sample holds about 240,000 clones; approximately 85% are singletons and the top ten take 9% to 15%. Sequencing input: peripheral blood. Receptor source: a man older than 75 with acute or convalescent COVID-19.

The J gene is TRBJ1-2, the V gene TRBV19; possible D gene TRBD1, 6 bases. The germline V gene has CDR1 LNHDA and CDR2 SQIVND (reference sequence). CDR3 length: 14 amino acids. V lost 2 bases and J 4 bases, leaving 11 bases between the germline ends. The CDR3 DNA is TGTGCCAGTAGTATACAGGGGCGCAGCTATGGCTACACCTTC. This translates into CASSIQGRSYGYTF.

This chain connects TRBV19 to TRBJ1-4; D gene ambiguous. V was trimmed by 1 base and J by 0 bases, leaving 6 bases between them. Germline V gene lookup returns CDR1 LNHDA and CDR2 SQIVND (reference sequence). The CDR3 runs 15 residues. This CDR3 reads CASSIVTSTNEKLFF. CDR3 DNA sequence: TGTGCCAGTAGTATAGTCACTTCAACTAATGAAAAACTGTTTTTT.

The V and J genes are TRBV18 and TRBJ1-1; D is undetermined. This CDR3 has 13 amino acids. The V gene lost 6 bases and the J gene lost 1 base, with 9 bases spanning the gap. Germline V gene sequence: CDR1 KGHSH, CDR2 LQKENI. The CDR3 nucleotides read TGTGCCAGCTCTTGGACTCAGAACACTGAAGCTTTCTTT. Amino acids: CASSWTQNTEAFF.

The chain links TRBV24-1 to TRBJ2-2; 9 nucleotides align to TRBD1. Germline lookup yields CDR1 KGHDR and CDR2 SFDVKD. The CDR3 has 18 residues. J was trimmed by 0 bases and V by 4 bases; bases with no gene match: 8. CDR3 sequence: CATSDPGQGNSNTGELFF. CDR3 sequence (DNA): TGTGCCACCAGTGACCCGGGACAGGGAAATTCGAACACCGGGGAGCTGTTTTTT.

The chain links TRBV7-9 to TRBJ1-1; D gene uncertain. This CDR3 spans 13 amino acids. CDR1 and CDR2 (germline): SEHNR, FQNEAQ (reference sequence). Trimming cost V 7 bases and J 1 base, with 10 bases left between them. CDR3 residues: CASTETGNTEAFF. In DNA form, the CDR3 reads TGTGCCAGCACGGAAACGGGGAACACTGAAGCTTTCTTT.

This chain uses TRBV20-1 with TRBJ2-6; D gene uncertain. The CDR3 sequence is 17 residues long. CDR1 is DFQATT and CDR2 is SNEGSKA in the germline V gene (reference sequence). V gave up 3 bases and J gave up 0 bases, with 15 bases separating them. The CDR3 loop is CSASEVGIPSGANVLTF. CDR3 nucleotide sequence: TGCAGTGCTAGTGAAGTTGGCATTCCCTCTGGGGCCAACGTCCTGACTTTC.

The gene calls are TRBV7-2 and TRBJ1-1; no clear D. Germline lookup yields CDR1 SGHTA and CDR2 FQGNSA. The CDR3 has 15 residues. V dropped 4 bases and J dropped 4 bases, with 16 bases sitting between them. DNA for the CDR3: TGTGCCAGCAGCTCAAAGGTACAGCCAGGCACTGAAGCTTTCTTT. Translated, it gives CASSSKVQPGTEAFF.

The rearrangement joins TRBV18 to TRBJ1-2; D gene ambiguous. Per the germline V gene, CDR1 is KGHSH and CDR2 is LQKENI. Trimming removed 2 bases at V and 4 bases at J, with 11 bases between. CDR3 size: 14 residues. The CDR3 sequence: CASSPAVSGYGYTF. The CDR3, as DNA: TGTGCCAGCTCACCAGCGGTCAGCGGCTATGGCTACACCTTC.

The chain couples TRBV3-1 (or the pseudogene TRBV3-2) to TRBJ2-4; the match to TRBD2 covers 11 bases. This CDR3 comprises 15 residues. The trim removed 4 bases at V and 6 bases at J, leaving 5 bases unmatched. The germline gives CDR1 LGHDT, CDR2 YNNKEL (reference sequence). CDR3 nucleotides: TGTGCCAGCAGCCCTCTTGGACTAGCGGGAAACATTCAGTACTTC. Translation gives CASSPLGLAGNIQYF.

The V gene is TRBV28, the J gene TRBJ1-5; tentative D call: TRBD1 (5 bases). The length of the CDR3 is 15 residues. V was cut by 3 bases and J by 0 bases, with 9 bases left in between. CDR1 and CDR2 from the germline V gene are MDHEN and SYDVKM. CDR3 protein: CASSFGGVSNQPQHF. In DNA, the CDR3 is TGTGCCAGCAGTTTCGGAGGGGTTAGCAATCAGCCCCAGCATTTT.

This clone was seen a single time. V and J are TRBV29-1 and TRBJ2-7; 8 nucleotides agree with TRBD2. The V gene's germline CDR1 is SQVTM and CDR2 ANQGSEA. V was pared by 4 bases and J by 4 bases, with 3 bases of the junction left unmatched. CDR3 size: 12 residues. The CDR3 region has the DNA TGCAGCGTTGTGGTAGCGGGATACGAGCAGTACTTC. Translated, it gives CSVVVAGYEQYF.

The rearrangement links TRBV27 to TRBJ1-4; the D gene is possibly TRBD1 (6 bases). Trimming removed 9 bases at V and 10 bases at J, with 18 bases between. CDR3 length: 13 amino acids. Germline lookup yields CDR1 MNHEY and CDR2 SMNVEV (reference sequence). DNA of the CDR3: TGTGCCAGTGGGGCCAGGGAGGGGGTAAAACTGTTTTTT. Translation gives CASGAREGVKLFF.

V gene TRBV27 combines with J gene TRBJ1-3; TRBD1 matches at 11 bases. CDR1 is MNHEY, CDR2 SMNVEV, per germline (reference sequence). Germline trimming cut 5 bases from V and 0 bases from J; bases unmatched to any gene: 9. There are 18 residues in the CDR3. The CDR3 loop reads CASSGTGGPLISGNTIYF. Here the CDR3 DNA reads TGTGCCAGCAGTGGGACAGGGGGTCCTCTAATCTCTGGAAACACCATATATTTT.

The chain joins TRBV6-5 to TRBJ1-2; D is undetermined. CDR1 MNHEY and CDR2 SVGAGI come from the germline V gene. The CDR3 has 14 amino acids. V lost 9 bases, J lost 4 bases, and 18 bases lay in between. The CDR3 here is CASSKKQAIYGYTF. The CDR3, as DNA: TGTGCCAGTAGTAAGAAGCAGGCAATCTATGGCTACACCTTC.

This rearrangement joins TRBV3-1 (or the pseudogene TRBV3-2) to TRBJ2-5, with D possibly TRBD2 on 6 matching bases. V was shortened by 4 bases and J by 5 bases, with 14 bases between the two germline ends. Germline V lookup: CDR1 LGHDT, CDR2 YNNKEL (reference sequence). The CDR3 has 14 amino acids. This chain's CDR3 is CASSLGLKRETQYF. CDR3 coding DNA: TGTGCCAGCAGCCTGGGACTTAAGAGGGAGACCCAGTACTTC.

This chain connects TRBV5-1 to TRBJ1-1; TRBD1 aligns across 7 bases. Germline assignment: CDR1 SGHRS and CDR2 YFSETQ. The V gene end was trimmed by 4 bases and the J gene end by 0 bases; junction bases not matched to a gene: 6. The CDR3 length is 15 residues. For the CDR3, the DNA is TGCGCCAGCAGCCTAGAGACAGGGCTGAACACTGAAGCTTTCTTT. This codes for CASSLETGLNTEAFF. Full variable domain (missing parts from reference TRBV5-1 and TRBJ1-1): KAGVTQTPRYLIKTRGQQVTLSCSPISGHRSVSWYQQTPGQGLQFLFEYFSETQRNKGNFPGRFSGRQFSNSRSEMNVSTLELGDSALYLCASSLETGLNTEAFFGQGTRLTVV.

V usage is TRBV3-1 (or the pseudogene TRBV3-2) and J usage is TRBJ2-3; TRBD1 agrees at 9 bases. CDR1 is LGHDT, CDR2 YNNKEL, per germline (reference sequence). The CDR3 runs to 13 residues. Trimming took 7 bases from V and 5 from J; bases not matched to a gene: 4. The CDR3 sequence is CASTGTGKDTQYF. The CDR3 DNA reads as TGTGCCAGCACCGGGACAGGGAAAGATACGCAGTATTTT.

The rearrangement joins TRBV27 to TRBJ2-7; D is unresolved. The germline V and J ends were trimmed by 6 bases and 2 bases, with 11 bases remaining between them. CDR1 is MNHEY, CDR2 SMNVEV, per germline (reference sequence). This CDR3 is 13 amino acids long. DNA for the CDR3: TGTGCCAGCAGCTTGACACGTACCTACGAGCAGTACTTC. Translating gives CASSLTRTYEQYF.

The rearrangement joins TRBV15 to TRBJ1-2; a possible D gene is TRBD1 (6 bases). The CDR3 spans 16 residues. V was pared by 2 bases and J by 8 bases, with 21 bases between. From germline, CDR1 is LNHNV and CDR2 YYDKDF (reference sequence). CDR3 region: CATSRQRADRLGGYTF. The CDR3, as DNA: TGTGCCACCAGCAGACAGCGCGCCGACAGGCTCGGGGGCTACACCTTC.

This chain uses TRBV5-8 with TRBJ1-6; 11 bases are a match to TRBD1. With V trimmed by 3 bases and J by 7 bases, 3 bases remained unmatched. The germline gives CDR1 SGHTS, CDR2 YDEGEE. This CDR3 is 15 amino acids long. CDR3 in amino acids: CASSSGTGGNSPLHF. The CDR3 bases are TGTGCCAGCAGCTCGGGGACAGGGGGAAATTCACCCCTCCACTTT.

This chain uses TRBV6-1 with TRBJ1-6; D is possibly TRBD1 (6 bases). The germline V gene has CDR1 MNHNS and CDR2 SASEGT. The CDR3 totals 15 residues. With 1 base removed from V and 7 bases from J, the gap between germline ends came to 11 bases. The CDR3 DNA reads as TGTGCCAGCAGTGAAGTAGGGGGGGTGAATTCACCCCTCCACTTT. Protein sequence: CASSEVGGVNSPLHF.